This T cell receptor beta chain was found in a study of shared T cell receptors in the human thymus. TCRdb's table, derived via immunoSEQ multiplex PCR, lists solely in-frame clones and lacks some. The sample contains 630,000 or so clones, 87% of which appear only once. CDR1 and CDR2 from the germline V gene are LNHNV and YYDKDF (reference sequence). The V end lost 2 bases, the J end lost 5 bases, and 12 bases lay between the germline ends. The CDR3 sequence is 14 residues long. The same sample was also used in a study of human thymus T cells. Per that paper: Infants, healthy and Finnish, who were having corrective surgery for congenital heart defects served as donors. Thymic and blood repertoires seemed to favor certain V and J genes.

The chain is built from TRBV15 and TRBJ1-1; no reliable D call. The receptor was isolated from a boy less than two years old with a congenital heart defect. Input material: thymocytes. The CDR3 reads CATSRQDWKTEAFF. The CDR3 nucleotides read TGTGCCACCAGCAGACAGGACTGGAAGACTGAAGCTTTCTTT.